Below, 23 T cell receptor beta chains from the same sample are listed, as sequenced in a study of siplizumab effects on memory and regulatory T cells (dated by TCRdb to about 2019). The library was generated by the immunoSEQ multiplex PCR assay. Imported from immuneACCESS, the table was reduced by TCRdb to in-frame sequences with V and J called. These copies leave out some clones; in studies compared against another copy, an unresolved V gene accounts for under half, and the cause of the remainder is not known. This sample has approximately 120,000 clones in its table, and roughly 95% of those were observed once. Clones ranked in the top ten supply around 0.16% of the sample. Sequenced input: non-Treg CD4+ T cells sorted from blood. The cell subset or site label of this sample denotes: FACS-sorted unstimulated CD4+ non-regulatory T cells. The receptors come from a human donor in good health.

This chain links TRBV4-2 with TRBJ2-1; 8 bases align to TRBD2. V was clipped by 5 bases and J by 8 bases; unmatched bases: 23. The CDR3 runs 19 residues. Germline loops: CDR1 LGHNA, CDR2 YNFKEQ. The chain's CDR3 is CASSRGDVIAGRRLDEQFF. Here the CDR3 DNA reads TGTGCCAGCAGCAGAGGAGACGTCATAGCGGGGAGGAGATTGGATGAGCAGTTCTTC.

The chain joins TRBV12-5 to TRBJ2-7; D might be TRBD1 (6 bases). The germline gives CDR1 LGHNT, CDR2 FRNRAP. Deletions cut 4 bases from V and 3 bases from J, with 19 bases between. This CDR3 has 16 residues. CDR3 DNA sequence: TGTGCTAGTGGTTCGAGGACAGCCGATCTTTTCTACGAGCAGTACTTC. Amino acid sequence: CASGSRTADLFYEQYF.

This clone came up once. The chain joins TRBV5-6 to TRBJ1-4; TRBD1 matches 11 bases. J lost 1 base, V lost 4 bases, and 3 bases had no gene match. This CDR3 is built from 16 residues. Looked up from germline, CDR1 is SGHDT and CDR2 is YYEEEE. CDR3 loop: CASSPDRGLTNEKLFF. The CDR3 coding sequence is TGTGCCAGCAGCCCGGACAGGGGGCTAACTAATGAAAAACTGTTTTTT. The full variable domain, in which reference TRBV5-6 and TRBJ1-4 provide the parts outside the CDR3, is DAGVTQSPTHLIKTRGQQVTLRCSPKSGHDTVSWYQQALGQGPQFIFQYYEEEERQRGNFPDRFSGHQFPNYSSELNVNALLLGDSALYLCASSPDRGLTNEKLFFGSGTQLSVL.

The chain is built from TRBV11-2 and TRBJ2-2, with D unresolved. The V end was cut by 5 bases, the J end by 6 bases, with 10 bases between. This CDR3 is built from 13 residues. Germline values: CDR1 SGHAT, CDR2 FQNNGV. The CDR3 DNA is TGTGCCAGCAGCGTTTCCTCGGCCGGGGAGCTGTTTTTT. This codes for CASSVSSAGELFF.

The chain has TRBV4-3 and TRBJ2-2, with 16 bases matching TRBD2. This CDR3 contains 18 residues. Germline V CDR1 and CDR2: LGHNA, YSLEER. V shed 4 bases, J shed 5 bases, and the junction held 7 bases outside the gene matches. The DNA for the CDR3 is TGCGCCAGCAGCCGTGGGACTAGCGGGGGGGCTAGGACCGGGGAGCTGTTTTTT. This codes for CASSRGTSGGARTGELFF.

The J gene is TRBJ2-2, the V gene TRBV27; 7 bases agree with TRBD1. The CDR3 has 17 amino acids. V gave up 8 bases and J gave up 2 bases; unmatched junction bases: 14. Germline V gives CDR1 MNHEY, CDR2 SMNVEV (reference sequence). The CDR3 loop reads CASLNLGRGSNTGELFF. The CDR3 DNA follows: TGTGCCAGCCTCAATCTAGGCAGGGGGAGTAACACCGGGGAGCTGTTTTTT.

This clone was observed once. The rearrangement joins TRBV15 to TRBJ2-5; D possibly matches TRBD1 or TRBD2 (5 bases each). This CDR3 region has 15 residues. V was cut by 0 bases and J by 5 bases, with 13 bases left in between. Germline values: CDR1 LNHNV, CDR2 YYDKDF (reference sequence). This CDR3 reads CATSRDRAGGETQYF. The DNA for the CDR3 is TGTGCCACCAGCAGAGACAGGGCGGGCGGGGAGACCCAGTACTTC.

The J gene is TRBJ2-3, the V gene TRBV6-6; D uncertain. Germline CDR1 reads MNHNY; CDR2 reads SVGAGI (reference sequence). The CDR3 is 11 amino acids. The ends were cut back, 6 bases at V and 5 bases at J, with 6 bases in the middle. Written as DNA, the CDR3 is TGTGCCAGCAGCCGTGAAGATACGCAGTATTTT. Encoded protein: CASSREDTQYF.

The J gene is TRBJ2-7, the V gene TRBV6-1, with D perhaps matching TRBD1 (6 bases). Germline values: CDR1 MNHNS, CDR2 SASEGT. Trimming stripped 1 base from V and 3 bases from J, with 13 bases between. There are 15 residues in the CDR3. CDR3 nucleotides: TGTGCCAGCAGTGAAGGGACAGCTCAGTACTACGAGCAGTACTTC. The encoded protein is CASSEGTAQYYEQYF.

The rearrangement joins TRBV7-9 to TRBJ1-1; D gene uncertain. V lost 5 bases and J lost 0, with 16 bases in between. This CDR3 has 16 residues. Germline V lookup: CDR1 SEHNR, CDR2 FQNEAQ (reference sequence). CDR3 loop: CASSPRRGFVNTEAFF. The CDR3 DNA is TGTGCCAGCAGCCCGAGGCGGGGATTCGTGAACACTGAAGCTTTCTTT.

This chain connects TRBV10-3 to TRBJ2-1; 15 bases agree with TRBD2. The CDR3 sequence is 17 residues long. Germline V gene data show CDR1 as ENHRY and CDR2 as SYGVKD. V lost 2 bases and J lost 5; bases outside the gene matches: 4. DNA for the CDR3: TGTGCCATCAGTGAGGGACTAGCGGGGGGGAGGGACAATGAGCAGTTCTTC. This translates into CAISEGLAGGRDNEQFF.

V gene TRBV19 combines with J gene TRBJ2-1; D possibly corresponds to TRBD1 (6 bases). Germline V CDR1 and CDR2: LNHDA, SQIVND (reference sequence). This CDR3 spans 13 amino acids. Deletions cut 5 bases from V and 8 bases from J, with 13 bases between. CDR3: CASSLRHRDEQFF. CDR3 in DNA: TGTGCCAGTAGTCTACGGCACAGGGATGAGCAGTTCTTC.

This clone came up once. This chain links TRBV19 with TRBJ2-3, with TRBD2 identical over 10 bases. The CDR3 is made up of 15 amino acids. V was pared by 6 bases and J by 3 bases, with 6 bases of the junction left unmatched. Germline values: CDR1 LNHDA, CDR2 SQIVND (reference sequence). CDR3 loop: CASSSSGGRTDTQYF. CDR3 bases: TGTGCCAGTAGCTCTAGCGGGGGCAGGACAGATACGCAGTATTTT.

The chain uses TRBV7-2 and TRBJ2-5; 8 nucleotides match TRBD2. CDR3 size: 16 residues. V trimming: 2 bases; J trimming: 2 bases; junction bases outside the gene matches: 7. Per germline, CDR1 SGHTA and CDR2 FQGNSA. CDR3 in DNA: TGTGCCAGCAGCTTACTCGGCGGGGGGACACAAGAGACCCAGTACTTC. Its protein is CASSLLGGGTQETQYF.

The CDR3 nucleotides are TGTGCCAGCAGCTCGAGACAGGGAGGTGGCTACACCTTC. It translates to CASSSRQGGGYTF. The chain combines TRBV7-3 with TRBJ1-2; TRBD1 agrees at 7 bases. Germline trimming cut 4 bases from V and 7 bases from J; bases unmatched to any gene: 6. Per the germline V gene, CDR1 is SGHTA and CDR2 is FQGTGA. The CDR3 consists of 13 residues.

This sequence joins TRBV7-2 and TRBJ2-5, with D possibly being TRBD1 (5 bases). Trimming left V 8 bases short and J 5 bases short, with 24 bases between. The CDR3 length is 16 residues. CDR1 and CDR2 from the germline V gene are SGHTA and FQGNSA. CDR3: CASSRGARSPDETQYF. Here the CDR3 DNA reads TGTGCCAGCTCACGTGGGGCTCGGAGTCCCGATGAGACCCAGTACTTC.

The chain employs TRBV5-5 and TRBJ1-2, with 8 bases lining up with TRBD1. This CDR3 has 15 residues. With V trimmed by 0 bases and J by 1 base, 2 bases remained unmatched. Looked up from germline, CDR1 is SGHKS and CDR2 is YYEKEE (reference sequence). The CDR3 protein is CASSLATGVNYGYTF. The CDR3 DNA sequence: TGTGCCAGCAGCTTGGCGACAGGGGTTAACTATGGCTACACCTTC.

The V and J genes are TRBV6-5 and TRBJ2-4; a possible D gene is TRBD2 (6 bases). The CDR3 extends over 15 amino acids. Germline V gene sequence: CDR1 MNHEY, CDR2 SVGAGI. Between the trimmed V and J ends, which lost 5 bases and 1 base, there was a span of 12 bases. CDR3 sequence reads: CASSRAGLAKNIQYF. The CDR3 bases are TGTGCCAGCAGTCGGGCGGGGTTGGCCAAAAACATTCAGTACTTC.

This chain joins TRBV6-9 and TRBJ1-2, with D unresolved. This CDR3 is built from 12 residues. Between the trimmed V and J ends, which lost 3 bases and 5 bases, there was a span of 7 bases. Germline assignment: CDR1 MNHGY and CDR2 SVAAGI. This CDR3 is CASSYTLYGYTF. The CDR3 DNA is TGTGCCAGCAGTTACACGTTATATGGCTACACCTTC.

In this sample, this clone turned up once. The V and J genes are TRBV5-3 and TRBJ2-1; 10 nucleotides line up with TRBD2. TRBV5-3 is an open reading frame whose function is uncertain. The CDR3 runs 16 residues. V shed 3 bases, J shed 2 bases, and the junction held 5 bases outside the gene matches. The CDR3 here is CARSYSGGKPYNEQFF. The CDR3 DNA reads TGTGCCAGAAGCTATAGCGGGGGGAAACCCTACAATGAGCAGTTCTTC.

V and J are TRBV20-1 and TRBJ2-7; D remains ambiguous. Germline V gives CDR1 DFQATT, CDR2 SNEGSKA (reference sequence). V lost 5 bases to trimming and J lost 5 bases, with 10 bases between them. The CDR3 runs 11 residues. The DNA for the CDR3 is TGCAGTGCTCCATTTCAGAACGAGCAGTACTTC. Amino acids: CSAPFQNEQYF.

This clone was found once. The rearrangement joins TRBV2 to TRBJ2-2; maybe TRBD1 (5 bases). Germline V gene sequence: CDR1 SNHLY, CDR2 FYNNEI. V lost 2 bases and J 2 bases, leaving 9 bases between the germline ends. This CDR3 contains 15 residues. In nucleotides, the CDR3 is TGTGCCAGCAGTGAACTCGGACATAACACCGGGGAGCTGTTTTTT. It is translated as CASSELGHNTGELFF.

This chain links TRBV19 with TRBJ1-3, with TRBD1 identical over 8 bases. Trimming at V came to 8 bases and at J to 4 bases, leaving 7 bases not matched to a gene. This CDR3 has 14 amino acids. CDR1 is LNHDA, CDR2 SQIVND, per germline (reference sequence). The CDR3 spells CASSTGVGGNTIYF. In DNA form, the CDR3 reads TGTGCCAGTTCGACAGGGGTGGGCGGAAACACCATATATTTT.